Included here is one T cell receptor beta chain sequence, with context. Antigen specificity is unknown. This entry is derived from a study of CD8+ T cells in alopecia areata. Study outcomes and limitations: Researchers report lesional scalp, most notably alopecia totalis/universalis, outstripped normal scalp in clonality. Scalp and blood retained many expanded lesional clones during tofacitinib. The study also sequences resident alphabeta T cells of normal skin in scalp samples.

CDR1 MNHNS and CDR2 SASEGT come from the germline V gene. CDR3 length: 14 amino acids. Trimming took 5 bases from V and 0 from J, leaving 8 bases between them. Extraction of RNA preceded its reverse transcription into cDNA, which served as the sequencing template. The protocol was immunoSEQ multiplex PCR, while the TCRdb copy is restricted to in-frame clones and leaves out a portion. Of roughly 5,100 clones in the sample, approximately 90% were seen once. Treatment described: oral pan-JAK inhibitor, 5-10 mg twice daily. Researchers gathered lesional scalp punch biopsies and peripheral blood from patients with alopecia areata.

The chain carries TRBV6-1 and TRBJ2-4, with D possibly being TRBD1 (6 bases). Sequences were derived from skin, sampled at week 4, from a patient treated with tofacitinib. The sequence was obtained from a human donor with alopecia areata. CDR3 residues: CASSPRGAKNIQYF. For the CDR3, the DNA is TGTGCCAGCAGTCCCAGGGGAGCCAAAAACATTCAGTACTTC.